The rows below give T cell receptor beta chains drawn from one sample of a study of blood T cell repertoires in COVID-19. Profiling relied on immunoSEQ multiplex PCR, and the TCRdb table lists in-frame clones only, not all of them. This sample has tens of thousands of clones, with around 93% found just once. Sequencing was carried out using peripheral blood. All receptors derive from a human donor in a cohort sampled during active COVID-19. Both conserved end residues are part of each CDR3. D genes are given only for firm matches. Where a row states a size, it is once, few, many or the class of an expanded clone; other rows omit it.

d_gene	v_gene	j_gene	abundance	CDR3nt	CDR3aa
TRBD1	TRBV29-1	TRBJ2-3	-	TGCAGCGTTGGCAAGGACAGGGTAACAGATACGCAGTATTTT	CSVGKDRVTDTQYF
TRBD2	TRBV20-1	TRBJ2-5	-	TGCAGTGCTAGTCCCAACTCTCCGGGGCTAGCGGGAGGGCCGGGTGAGACCCAGTACTTC	CSASPNSPGLAGGPGETQYF
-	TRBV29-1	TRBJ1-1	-	TGCAGCGTAAGGGACAACCTGAACACTGAAGCTTTCTTT	CSVRDNLNTEAFF
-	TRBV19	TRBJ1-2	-	TGTGCCAGTAGTATAAGGCAGGACTATGGCTACACCTTC	CASSIRQDYGYTF
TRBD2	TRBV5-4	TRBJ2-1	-	TGTGCCAGCAGCTCGAGCGGGGCTGACAATGAGCAGTTCTTC	CASSSSGADNEQFF
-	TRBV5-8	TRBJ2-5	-	TGTGCCAGCAGTGGGAGTTATCAAGAGACCCAGTACTTC	CASSGSYQETQYF
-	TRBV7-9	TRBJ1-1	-	TGTGCCAGCAGCTTACGAACAGGGCATGAAGCTTTCTTT	CASSLRTGHEAFF
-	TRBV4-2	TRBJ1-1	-	TGTGCCAGCAGCCAAGAACGGTCGCTCGAAGCTTTCTTT	CASSQERSLEAFF
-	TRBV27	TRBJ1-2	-	TGTGCCAGCAGTTTTCGGGGAAACTATGGCTACACCTTC	CASSFRGNYGYTF
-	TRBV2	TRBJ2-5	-	TGTGCCAGCAGTGAAGCGCTTCACAATTCCGAGACCCAGTACTTC	CASSEALHNSETQYF
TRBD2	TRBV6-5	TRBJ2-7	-	TGTGCCAGCAGTTACTCCCCAGCGGGAGGGACCTACGAGCAGTACTTC	CASSYSPAGGTYEQYF
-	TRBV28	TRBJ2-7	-	TGTGCCAGCACCCCAGGGGGTTTGGGGGCGAGGGGGGACGAGCAGTACTTC	CASTPGGLGARGDEQYF
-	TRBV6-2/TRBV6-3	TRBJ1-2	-	TGTGCCAGCATCCCGAACAGGGACGGGTATGGCTACACCTTC	CASIPNRDGYGYTF
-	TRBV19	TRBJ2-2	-	TGTGCCACAACAAATAGGGGCGGGGAGCTGTTTTTT	CATTNRGGELFF
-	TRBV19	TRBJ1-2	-	TGTGCCAGTAAGCAGGGTCACTATGGCTACACCTTC	CASKQGHYGYTF
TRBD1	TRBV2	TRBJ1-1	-	TGTGCCAGTCAAAGGACAGGTTTGGCCACTGAAGCTTTCTTT	CASQRTGLATEAFF
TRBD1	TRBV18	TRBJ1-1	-	TGTGCCAGCTCACCCATCGGGACAGGGAGGGACACTGAAGCTTTCTTT	CASSPIGTGRDTEAFF
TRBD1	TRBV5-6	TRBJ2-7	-	TGTGCCAGCAGCCCCTCGGCCGGGACAGGGGTTGGGGAGCAGTACTTC	CASSPSAGTGVGEQYF
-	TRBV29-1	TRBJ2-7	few	TGCAGCGTTTCTAGGTCTGGGGAGCAGTACTTC	CSVSRSGEQYF
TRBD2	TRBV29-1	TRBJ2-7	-	TGCAGCGTTGAAGGGGGGGAGGGCCTCTACGAGCAGTACTTC	CSVEGGEGLYEQYF
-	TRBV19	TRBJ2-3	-	TGTGCCAGTACCCCCCTGCAGGGAGGTCGGGATACGCAGTATTTT	CASTPLQGGRDTQYF
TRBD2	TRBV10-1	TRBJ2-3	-	TGCGCCAGCAGTGAGTCGAGGAGGGAGGGCCGCGCAGATACGCAGTATTTT	CASSESRREGRADTQYF
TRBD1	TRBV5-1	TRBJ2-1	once	TGCGCCAGCAGCCAGGGACAGGTAACCTGGAATGAGCAGTTCTTC	CASSQGQVTWNEQFF
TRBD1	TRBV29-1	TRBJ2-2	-	TGCAGCGTTCAGACCGGGACAGGGAACACCGGGGAGCTGTTTTTT	CSVQTGTGNTGELFF
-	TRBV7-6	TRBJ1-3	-	TGTGCCAGCAGCTTAGTAGACTCTGGAAACACCATATATTTT	CASSLVDSGNTIYF
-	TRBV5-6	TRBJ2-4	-	TGTGCCAGCAGCCCTAGGCAGGGTACCAGGTACTTC	CASSPRQGTRYF
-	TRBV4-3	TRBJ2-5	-	TGCGCCAGCAGCCAAGATGCCGGGGGCCAAGAGACCCAGTACTTC	CASSQDAGGQETQYF
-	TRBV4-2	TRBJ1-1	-	TGTGCCAGCAGCCTCCCCCGGGCGGGCCCGAACACTGAAGCTTTCTTT	CASSLPRAGPNTEAFF
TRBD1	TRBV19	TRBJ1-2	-	TGTGCCAGTACCCACCCCGGACAGGGGACTGGCTACACCTTC	CASTHPGQGTGYTF
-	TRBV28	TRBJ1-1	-	TGTGCCAGCAGTGAAGGAGGAGAGAACACTGAAGCTTTCTTT	CASSEGGENTEAFF
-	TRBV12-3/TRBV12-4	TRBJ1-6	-	TGTGCCAGCAGTTTAACTGAAAATTCACCCCTCCACTTT	CASSLTENSPLHF
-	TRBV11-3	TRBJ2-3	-	TGTGCCAGCAGCTTCGGGATAAGAGTTCATTTT	CASSFGIRVHF
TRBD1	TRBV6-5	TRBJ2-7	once	TGTGCCAGCCTGCCCCCAGGGGGCGTCTACGAGCAGTACTTC	CASLPPGGVYEQYF
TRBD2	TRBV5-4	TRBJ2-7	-	TGTGCCAGCAGCTTGGACTATAGCGGGTCCAGGAGCGAGCAGTACTTC	CASSLDYSGSRSEQYF
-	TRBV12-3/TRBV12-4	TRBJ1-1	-	TGTGCCAGCAGTCTAACAGGGAACACTGAAGCTTTCTTT	CASSLTGNTEAFF
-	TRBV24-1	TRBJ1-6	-	TGTGACATCCCGGGGAGCTCCTATAATTCACCCCTCCACTTT	CDIPGSSYNSPLHF
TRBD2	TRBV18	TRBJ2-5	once	TGTGCCAGCTCACCGGGACTAGCGGGGAGCCAAGAGACCCAGTACTTC	CASSPGLAGSQETQYF
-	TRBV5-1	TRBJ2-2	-	TGCGCCAGCAGCTTGGACGGGGGACGGGGCACCGGGGAGCTGTTTTTT	CASSLDGGRGTGELFF
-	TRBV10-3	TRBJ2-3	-	TGTGCCATCAGTTGGGAGCCGGATACGCAGTATTTT	CAISWEPDTQYF
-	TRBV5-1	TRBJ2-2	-	TGCGCCAGCAGCTTGGCCGCAGGGGTCAACACCGGGGAGCTGTTTTTT	CASSLAAGVNTGELFF
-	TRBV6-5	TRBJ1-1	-	TGTGCCAGCAGTTACTCCCCAGGGGCCACTGAAGCTTTCTTT	CASSYSPGATEAFF
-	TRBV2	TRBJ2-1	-	TGTGCCAGCAGGACGGGGGGCCCTTTCAATGAGCAGTTCTTC	CASRTGGPFNEQFF
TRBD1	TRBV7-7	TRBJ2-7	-	TGTGCTAGCAGCTTAAACCCGGGACAGGGTTTCAGCGAGCAGTACTTC	CASSLNPGQGFSEQYF
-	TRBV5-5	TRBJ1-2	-	TGTGCCAGCAGCTTGCAGGGGCCCCTGGTCTATGGCTACACCTTC	CASSLQGPLVYGYTF
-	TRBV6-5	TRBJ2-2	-	TGTGCCAGCAGTTACCGTTCCCGGGACACCGGGGAGCTGTTTTTT	CASSYRSRDTGELFF
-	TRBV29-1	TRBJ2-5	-	TGCAGCGTTGAATGGGCCTCTGTGACCCAGTACTTC	CSVEWASVTQYF
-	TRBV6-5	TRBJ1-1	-	TGTGCAATTGCCTCTCAGGGGGAAGCTTTCTTT	CAIASQGEAFF
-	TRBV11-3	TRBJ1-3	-	TGTGCTTGCGGAATCGGGGGGATTTCTGGAAACACCATATATTTT	CACGIGGISGNTIYF
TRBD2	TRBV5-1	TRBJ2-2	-	TGCGCCAGCAGCTTGGACCCATCTAGCGGGAGTACCGGGGAGCTGTTTTTT	CASSLDPSSGSTGELFF
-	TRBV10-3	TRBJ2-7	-	TGTGCCATCAGTGGGATCGAAGGGGTCTCGCCTTCCGAGCAGTACTTC	CAISGIEGVSPSEQYF
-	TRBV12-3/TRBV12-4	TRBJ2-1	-	TGTGCCAGCAGCGACAATGAGCAGTTCTTC	CASSDNEQFF
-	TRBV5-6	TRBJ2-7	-	TGTGCCAGCAGCTTTTGGACTGCATCCTACGAGCAGTACTTC	CASSFWTASYEQYF